A selection of T cell receptor beta chains follows, all from one sample in a study of blood T cell repertoires in COVID-19. The table came from immunoSEQ multiplex PCR; TCRdb's copy has only in-frame clones and leaves some out. The sample shows approximately 31,000 clones, 85% to 90% of them seen only once. What was sequenced was peripheral blood. The receptor source for this set is an elderly man with acute or convalescent COVID-19. Both conserved end residues are part of each CDR3. The D gene is left open where the match is weak. For some rows the clone size is stated as once, few or many, or as a class when expanded; others skip it.

TRBD2,-,TRBJ2-1,TRBV11-3,TGTGCCAGCACCATCAACCGGGAGGGCTCCTACAATGAGCAGTTCTTC,CASTINREGSYNEQFF
-,-,TRBJ1-2,TRBV5-4,TGTGCCAGCAGGCCTTTCACCGGGGGACGGAGGGGCTACACCTTC,CASRPFTGGRRGYTF
-,-,TRBJ2-7,TRBV3-1/TRBV3-2,TGTGCCAGCAGCCAACTGGGGAGCGAGCAGTACTTC,CASSQLGSEQYF
TRBD1,-,TRBJ2-2,TRBV5-1,TGCGCCAGCAGCTTTCCCCGGACAGGGGACACCGGGGAGCTGTTTTTT,CASSFPRTGDTGELFF
-,-,TRBJ1-5,TRBV30,TGTGCCTGGAGTCAGAGAGAGGCTCAGCCCCAGCATTTT,CAWSQREAQPQHF
TRBD1,-,TRBJ2-7,TRBV23-1,TGCGCCAGCAGGTCCCGGGACAGGGAACGGACGCTCACGGTTTCCTACGAGCAGTACTTC,CASRSRDRERTLTVSYEQYF
TRBD1,-,TRBJ1-1,TRBV3-1/TRBV3-2,TGTGCCAGCAGCCATCCCCTTCAGGGGGGCACTGAAGCTTTCTTT,CASSHPLQGGTEAFF
-,-,TRBJ2-7,TRBV3-1/TRBV3-2,TGTGCCAGCAGCCAAGATAGGGGTACCTACGAGCAGTACTTC,CASSQDRGTYEQYF
TRBD2,once,TRBJ2-3,TRBV7-9,TGTGCCAGCAGCTCCTACGGGACTAGCGGGAGGGCCGGCACAGATACGCAGTATTTT,CASSSYGTSGRAGTDTQYF
-,-,TRBJ1-2,TRBV28,TGTGCCAGCAAGTCCGAGAGGGGCTACACCTTC,CASKSERGYTF
TRBD2,-,TRBJ2-1,TRBV5-1,TGCGCCAGCAGCTTGTCGGTAGCGGGACAAAATGAGCAGTTCTTC,CASSLSVAGQNEQFF
-,-,TRBJ1-1,TRBV27,TGTGCCAGCAGTTTATCAGGGGATGTGGCGGAAGCTTTCTTT,CASSLSGDVAEAFF
-,-,TRBJ2-3,TRBV7-2,TGTGCCAGCAGCTTCGGGGGGCCGGCAGATACGCAGTATTTT,CASSFGGPADTQYF
-,-,TRBJ1-2,TRBV6-5,TGTGCCAGCAGTTACTCTTCGATGACAGCTAACTATGGCTACACCTTC,CASSYSSMTANYGYTF
-,-,TRBJ1-2,TRBV3-1/TRBV3-2,TGTGCCAGCAGCCAGAGTGGCGGGGACGGCTACACCTTC,CASSQSGGDGYTF
TRBD2,once,TRBJ2-3,TRBV28,TGTGCCAGCAGTTTGGGGACTAGCGGCGCAAATACGCAGTATTTT,CASSLGTSGANTQYF
-,-,TRBJ1-4,TRBV5-6,TGTGCCAGCAGCTTGGTAGGGGTTAATGAAAAACTGTTTTTT,CASSLVGVNEKLFF
TRBD2,-,TRBJ2-1,TRBV5-1,TGCGCCAGCAGCCCCGGGGGAGGGTCGGATGAGCAGTTCTTC,CASSPGGGSDEQFF
TRBD2,-,TRBJ2-1,TRBV12-5,TGTGCTAGTGGCTCCAGCGGGATAAATGAGCAGTTCTTC,CASGSSGINEQFF
TRBD2,few,TRBJ2-1,TRBV27,TGTGCCAGCACTTTTGGGGCGGGAGGGGAGCAGTTCTTC,CASTFGAGGEQFF
TRBD2,-,TRBJ2-7,TRBV5-1,TGCGCCAGCAGCATAACAGCGGGAGACCTGAAGAGGGCCTACGAGCAGTACTTC,CASSITAGDLKRAYEQYF
-,-,TRBJ2-1,TRBV19,TGTGCCACTATCGCGACAGGCTACAATGAGCAGTTCTTC,CATIATGYNEQFF
-,-,TRBJ2-7,TRBV10-3,TGTGCCACCCGTGGAGAGGGGGTAGGGCAGTACTTC,CATRGEGVGQYF
-,-,TRBJ2-7,TRBV28,TGTGCCAGCAGTCCGGGACTCCTTGGCGGGCAGTACTTC,CASSPGLLGGQYF
-,-,TRBJ2-4,TRBV5-6,TGTGCCAGCAGCTTGGCCCCGATGGGGGCGGCCAAAAACATTCAGTACTTC,CASSLAPMGAAKNIQYF
-,-,TRBJ2-5,TRBV11-3,TGTGCCAGCAGCCGAGGGGGGGAGGAGACCCAGTACTTC,CASSRGGEETQYF
-,few,TRBJ2-1,TRBV2,TGTGCCAGCATTTTCCCCCTACAGGGCCTAAGCTCCTACAATGAGCAGTTCTTC,CASIFPLQGLSSYNEQFF
-,-,TRBJ1-2,TRBV27,TGTGCCAGCAGTTTATCGGGACATCGCTATGGCTACACCTTC,CASSLSGHRYGYTF
TRBD1,-,TRBJ1-6,TRBV5-6,TGTGCCAGCAGCCCGGGGACAGAAAATTCACCCCTCCACTTT,CASSPGTENSPLHF
TRBD1,-,TRBJ1-2,TRBV28,TGTGCCAGCAGTTTAGGACAGGGGGTGGGTTACACCTTC,CASSLGQGVGYTF
TRBD2,few,TRBJ2-7,TRBV7-9,TGTGCCAGCAGCTCGGGACTAGCTAGCTCCTACGAGCAGTACTTC,CASSSGLASSYEQYF
TRBD1,-,TRBJ2-7,TRBV27,TGTGCCAGCAGTTACGCCGGGACAGGGTTTCCCTACGAGCAGTACTTC,CASSYAGTGFPYEQYF
TRBD2,-,TRBJ2-7,TRBV9,TGTGCCAGCAGCGTGAATAGCGGGGGGTACGAGCAGTACTTC,CASSVNSGGYEQYF
-,-,TRBJ1-4,TRBV19,TGTGCCAGTACCCGAACGGGATTCGAAAGGGATAATGAAAAACTGTTTTTT,CASTRTGFERDNEKLFF
TRBD2,-,TRBJ2-5,TRBV6-1,TGTGCCAGCAGTTCCCGACTAGCGGGAGAGACCCAGTACTTC,CASSSRLAGETQYF
TRBD1,-,TRBJ2-7,TRBV4-1,TGCGCCAGCAGCCAGGCGGGACAGGGCTACGAGCAGTACTTC,CASSQAGQGYEQYF
-,-,TRBJ2-1,TRBV5-1,TGCGCCAGCAGCTTGTCCCTCTCCTACAATGAGCAGTTCTTC,CASSLSLSYNEQFF
TRBD1,-,TRBJ1-1,TRBV28,TGTGCCAGCAGCCCCAGGGGGCAGGGGAACACTGAAGCTTTCTTT,CASSPRGQGNTEAFF
-,-,TRBJ1-1,TRBV30,TGTGCCTACAAGAACACTGAAGCTTTCTTT,CAYKNTEAFF
TRBD2,-,TRBJ2-7,TRBV11-2,TGTGCCAGCAGCCGGGGACTAGCGAGCTACGAGCAGTACTTC,CASSRGLASYEQYF
-,-,TRBJ1-2,TRBV3-1/TRBV3-2,TGTGCCAGCAGCCAAGAGTCATCAGGGGTTATATCTAACTATGGCTACACCTTC,CASSQESSGVISNYGYTF
-,-,TRBJ2-5,TRBV28,TGTGCCAGCAGTTTAACGGGGACCCAGTACTTC,CASSLTGTQYF
-,-,TRBJ1-2,TRBV5-8,TGTGCCAGCAGCTTCACGGGAAGTGGCTACACCTTC,CASSFTGSGYTF
TRBD1,-,TRBJ1-4,TRBV28,TGTGCCAGCAGAGGACAGGGTGAGGTGGCTAATGAAAAACTGTTTTTT,CASRGQGEVANEKLFF
TRBD1,few,TRBJ1-5,TRBV19,TGTGCCAGTAGTATAGGGGGGACAGGGGGTTTTCGGCAGCCCCAGCATTTT,CASSIGGTGGFRQPQHF
TRBD2,-,TRBJ2-1,TRBV5-1,TGCGCCAGCAGCTTGTCGGCGGGACTAGCGGGCGAGCAGTTCTTC,CASSLSAGLAGEQFF
TRBD2,-,TRBJ2-1,TRBV7-9,TGTGCCAGCAGCCCCCAGGGCGGGGGGGTTAACAATGAGCAGTTCTTC,CASSPQGGGVNNEQFF
-,-,TRBJ2-1,TRBV19,TGTGCCAGTAGTATGAGGGTGGAGGAGCAGTTCTTC,CASSMRVEEQFF
-,-,TRBJ1-1,TRBV6-7,TGTGCCACCGGACAAGCTGGGGTCACTGAAGCTTTCTTT,CATGQAGVTEAFF
-,-,TRBJ2-3,TRBV4-2,TGTGCCAGCAGCCCTCCCGCCTTTGAAGCCGGCACAGATACGCAGTATTTT,CASSPPAFEAGTDTQYF
TRBD1,-,TRBJ1-2,TRBV28,TGTGCCAGCAGTCAACCGACAGGGGCGGCCTATGGCTACACCTTC,CASSQPTGAAYGYTF